These 18 T cell receptor beta chains were all obtained from the same sample, sequenced in a study of identical twins. TCRdb processed the 5' RACE reads anew with MiXCR; each CDR3 protein has one entry. In the table there are around 1.7 million distinct CDR3 sequences, around 33% of which are singletons. Sequenced: cord blood. These receptors were taken from a newborn girl in good health.

Of note for this clonotype: A much larger clone lies a single base off, so this may be a read error. This chain links TRBV10-3 with TRBJ2-4; D ambiguous. CDR1 is ENHRY, CDR2 SYGVKD, per germline. This CDR3 is built from 13 residues. The CDR3 region has the DNA TGTGCCGTCAGTGAATGGCCAGAAAACATTCAGTACTTC. Protein: CAVSEWPENIQYF.

The chain joins TRBV7-9 to TRBJ2-4, with unresolved D. The V gene lost 5 bases and the J gene lost 6 bases, with 14 bases spanning the gap. From germline, CDR1 is SEHNR and CDR2 FQNEAQ (reference sequence). There are 14 residues in the CDR3. CDR3 protein: CASSLGHPGNIQYF. CDR3 nucleotide sequence: TGTGCCAGCAGCCTCGGCCACCCAGGAAACATTCAGTACTTC.

V usage is TRBV29-1 and J usage is TRBJ2-1; 9 bases align to TRBD2. The better agreement between TRBJ2-7 and the DNA end casts doubt on the J call. This CDR3 contains 17 residues. Looked up from germline, CDR1 is SQVTM and CDR2 is ANQGSEA. This CDR3 is CSVWQERREGRFDEQYF. In nucleotides, the CDR3 is TGCAGCGTCTGGCAAGAAAGGCGGGAGGGCCGATTCGATGAGCAGTACTTC.

Only one count was recorded for this clonotype. This sequence joins TRBV7-2 and TRBJ2-5, with D possibly matching TRBD2 (5 bases). The end of the DNA aligns better with TRBJ2-1, so the J call may be wrong. There are 14 residues in the CDR3. CDR1 and CDR2 (germline): SGHTA, FQGNSA. The DNA of the CDR3 is TGTGCCAGCAGCTTCGGTAGCGCTCAAGAGACCCAGTTCTTC. This sequence encodes CASSFGSAQETQFF.

This rearrangement joins TRBV19 to TRBJ2-1; the D gene could be TRBD1 or TRBD2 (5 bases each). The end of the DNA is better explained by TRBJ2-7, so the J call may be wrong. The germline gives CDR1 LNHDA, CDR2 SQIVND (reference sequence). The CDR3 is made up of 16 amino acids. CDR3 in amino acids: CASSQDSGSPYNEQYF. CDR3 nucleotides: TGTGCCAGTAGCCAGGATTCAGGGAGTCCCTACAATGAGCAGTACTTC.

This clonotype was observed a handful of times. V gene TRBV20-1 combines with J gene TRBJ2-1; D tentatively reads TRBD1 or TRBD2 (5 bases each). CDR1 and CDR2 from the germline V gene are DFQATT and SNEGSKA (reference sequence). The V end lost 1 base, the J end lost 0 bases, and 19 bases lay between the germline ends. The CDR3 sequence is 18 residues long. CDR3 in DNA: TGCAGTGCTAGAGCCCGCATCATGCAGGGAGACTCCTACAATGAGCAGTTCTTC. Translating gives CSARARIMQGDSYNEQFF.

This clonotype showed up just a few times. V gene TRBV27 combines with J gene TRBJ2-4; 13 bases are a match to TRBD2. The end of the DNA fits TRBJ2-7 better, so the J call may be wrong. CDR3 size: 16 residues. Germline V gives CDR1 MNHEY, CDR2 SMNVEV (reference sequence). This CDR3 reads CASSLGLAGETHEQYF. Here the CDR3 DNA reads TGTGCCAGCAGTTTAGGACTAGCGGGAGAGACCCACGAGCAGTACTTC.

The chain links TRBV25-1 to TRBJ1-1, with a tentative D call TRBD1 (6 bases). V lost 3 bases to trimming and J lost 4 bases, with 15 bases between them. Germline assignment: CDR1 MGHDK and CDR2 SYGVNS. The CDR3 extends over 15 amino acids. CDR3 nucleotide sequence: TGTGCCAGCAGTGACCCCTCACAGGGCATCACTGAAGCTTTCTTT. Translating gives CASSDPSQGITEAFF.

J is TRBJ2-3 and V is TRBV28, with 7 nucleotides matching TRBD2. J lost 4 bases, V lost 4 bases, and 11 bases had no gene match. From germline, CDR1 is MDHEN and CDR2 SYDVKM. There are 16 residues in the CDR3. CDR3 sequence reads: CASSSLGGGPPDTQYF. The CDR3 bases are TGTGCCAGCAGTTCCCTTGGGGGAGGGCCTCCAGATACGCAGTATTTT. The full variable domain, rest sourced from reference TRBV28 and TRBJ2-3, is DVKVTQSSRYLVKRTGEKVFLECVQDMDHENMFWYRQDPGLGLRLIYFSYDVKMKEKGDIPEGYSVSREKKERFSLILESASTNQTSMYLCASSSLGGGPPDTQYFGPGTRLTVL.

This clonotype was picked up a small number of times. CDR3 bases: TGTGCCAGCAGTTTATTGGGAGGGCTTGACAACAATGAGCAGTTCTTC. Its translation is CASSLLGGLDNNEQFF. The rearrangement links TRBV28 to TRBJ2-1; 7 bases line up with TRBD2. This CDR3 spans 16 amino acids. Germline lookup yields CDR1 MDHEN and CDR2 SYDVKM. Trimming at V came to 1 base and at J to 5 bases, leaving 8 bases not matched to a gene.

This chain connects TRBV7-9 to TRBJ2-1; weak D call: TRBD2 (6 bases). There are 15 residues in the CDR3. The germline V gene encodes CDR1 SEHNR and CDR2 FQNEAQ (reference sequence). The V gene lost 6 bases and the J gene lost 9 bases, with 21 bases spanning the gap. CDR3 in amino acids: CASRSPGLPKGEQFF. The CDR3 DNA follows: TGTGCCAGCAGATCACCGGGACTGCCGAAGGGTGAGCAGTTCTTC.

This clonotype appeared many times. The chain links TRBV12-3 or TRBV12-4 to TRBJ1-2; 8 bases agree with TRBD1. The V and J ends lost 5 bases and 4 bases, in that order; junction bases with no gene match: 6. The CDR3 extends over 14 amino acids. For the CDR3, the DNA is TGTGCCAGCAGTCACAGGGGGTACAGCTATGGCTACACCTTC. Translating it yields CASSHRGYSYGYTF.

The chain carries TRBV20-1 and TRBJ2-6; no definite D call. This CDR3 region has 15 residues. Germline V CDR1 and CDR2: DFQATT, SNEGSKA (reference sequence). V was shortened by 3 bases and J by 2 bases, with 11 bases between the two germline ends. The CDR3 DNA reads as TGCAGTGCTAGGACCACAAGAGCTGGGGCCAACGTCCTGACTTTC. This encodes CSARTTRAGANVLTF.

This clonotype was picked up many times. This sequence joins TRBV4-1 and TRBJ2-5; a possible D gene is TRBD2 (5 bases). V was shortened by 0 bases and J by 8 bases, with 7 bases between the two germline ends. Germline assignment: CDR1 MGHRA and CDR2 YSYEKL. The CDR3 extends over 12 amino acids. The CDR3 DNA reads TGCGCCAGCAGCCAAGATGGACTTACCCAGTACTTC. This translates into CASSQDGLTQYF.

This clonotype was recorded only once. The V call is TRBV4-2, the J call TRBJ1-4, with D maybe TRBD1 (5 bases). V lost 0 bases, J lost 10 bases, and 15 bases lay in between. The germline CDR1 and CDR2 sequences are LGHNA and YNFKEQ. There are 15 residues in the CDR3. CDR3 nucleotide sequence: TGTGCCAGCAGCCAAGATCAGGGCTTTAATAGAAAACTGTTTTTT. Protein: CASSQDQGFNRKLFF.

This clonotype turned up a few times. The chain joins TRBV11-3 to TRBJ2-1, with TRBD2 matching 8 bases. This CDR3 contains 16 residues. V gave up 4 bases and J gave up 4 bases; unmatched junction bases: 9. Germline assignment: CDR1 SGHNT and CDR2 YENEEA. The CDR3 nucleotides read TGTGCCAGCAGCTCCCGGGGGGGGGCCGGGTACAATGAGCAGTTCTTC. This gives the protein CASSSRGGAGYNEQFF.

This clonotype was observed a few times. This sequence joins TRBV20-1 and TRBJ1-2; unclear D gene. CDR1 is DFQATT, CDR2 SNEGSKA, per germline (reference sequence). The germline V and J ends were trimmed by 0 bases and 0 bases, with 5 bases remaining between them. The CDR3 consists of 13 residues. The CDR3 DNA reads as TGCAGTGCTAGAGAAACAGCTAACTATGGCTACACCTTC. Its protein product is CSARETANYGYTF.

V usage is TRBV4-1 and J usage is TRBJ1-2; TRBD1 might be the D (6 bases). The V gene lost 4 bases and the J gene lost 4 bases, with 13 bases spanning the gap. This CDR3 comprises 14 residues. Germline assignment: CDR1 MGHRA and CDR2 YSYEKL. The CDR3 reads CASSPHGGAYGYTF. Written as DNA, the CDR3 is TGCGCCAGCAGCCCCCATGGGGGGGCCTATGGCTACACCTTC.